The 8 T cell receptor beta chains below all came from one sample that was sequenced in a study of cytomegalovirus exposure and HLA in healthy donors. Sequenced by immunoSEQ multiplex PCR; TCRdb stores in-frame clones only, minus some. This sample has fewer than 200,000 clones, with less than 90% found just once. Material for sequencing was PBMCs. Source of these receptors: a woman aged 25 to 45 in good health and CMV-seronegative.

The CDR3 nucleotides read TGTGCCAGCAGTTCGCGGAACGAGCAGTACTTC. It translates to CASSSRNEQYF. The V and J genes are TRBV28 and TRBJ2-7; D call uncertain. The V gene lost 4 bases and the J gene lost 5 bases, with 6 bases spanning the gap. The CDR3 covers 11 residues. Germline assignment: CDR1 MDHEN and CDR2 SYDVKM.

This chain uses TRBV19 with TRBJ1-3; D remains unclear. The V gene lost 3 bases and the J gene lost 5 bases, with 5 bases spanning the gap. The CDR3 covers 12 residues. The germline V gene has CDR1 LNHDA and CDR2 SQIVND (reference sequence). The CDR3 region is CASSIARNTIYF. CDR3 sequence (DNA): TGTGCCAGTAGTATTGCCCGAAACACCATATATTTT.

The chain uses TRBV2 and TRBJ2-1, with a weak D call TRBD1 (6 bases). The CDR3 is made up of 14 amino acids. Deletions cut 5 bases from V and 6 bases from J, with 14 bases between. CDR1 SNHLY and CDR2 FYNNEI come from the germline V gene. CDR3 bases: TGTGCCAGCAGTTTCACAGGGTACAGCAATGAGCAGTTCTTC. Residues: CASSFTGYSNEQFF.

The gene calls are TRBV5-4 and TRBJ2-2, with 15 bases matching TRBD2. The V and J ends lost 4 bases and 3 bases, in that order; junction bases with no gene match: 4. CDR1 SGHNT and CDR2 YYREEE come from the germline V gene (reference sequence). The CDR3 extends over 17 amino acids. The CDR3 region has the DNA TGTGCCAGCAGCCCGGGACTAGCGGGAGGTCACACCGGGGAGCTGTTTTTT. Amino acid sequence: CASSPGLAGGHTGELFF.

The rearrangement joins TRBV5-1 to TRBJ1-5; D is uncertain. Between the trimmed V and J ends, which lost 1 base and 0 bases, there was a span of 2 bases. The CDR3 totals 13 residues. CDR1 SGHRS and CDR2 YFSETQ come from the germline V gene. The CDR3 sequence: CASSLYSNQPQHF. CDR3 DNA sequence: TGCGCCAGCAGCTTGTATAGCAATCAGCCCCAGCATTTT.

This clone has only one observation. The chain recombines TRBV29-1 with TRBJ1-2; D might be TRBD1 (5 bases). Germline V CDR1 and CDR2: SQVTM, ANQGSEA. Trimming shortened V by 5 bases and J by 0 bases, and 10 bases separated the two germline ends. The CDR3 is made up of 13 amino acids. CDR3 DNA: TGCAGCGTTTCCCGGGACGCTAACTATGGCTACACCTTC. This translates into CSVSRDANYGYTF.

The chain has TRBV4-2 and TRBJ2-7; 12 positions agree with TRBD2. From germline, CDR1 is LGHNA and CDR2 YNFKEQ. The CDR3 is 15 residues long. J was trimmed by 4 bases and V by 1 base; bases with no gene match: 2. The CDR3 DNA reads as TGTGCCAGCAGCCAAGGGACTAGCGGGACTTACGAGCAGTACTTC. It translates to CASSQGTSGTYEQYF.

The V and J genes are TRBV5-6 and TRBJ2-7; 8 nucleotides agree with TRBD2. With V trimmed by 1 base and J by 7 bases, 7 bases remained unmatched. The CDR3 consists of 14 residues. CDR1 SGHDT and CDR2 YYEEEE come from the germline V gene. CDR3 in DNA: TGTGCCAGCAGCTTGCCAGCGGGGGCAGGAGAGCAGTACTTC. Its translation is CASSLPAGAGEQYF. Full variable domain (rest looked up from reference TRBV5-6 and TRBJ2-7): DAGVTQSPTHLIKTRGQQVTLRCSPKSGHDTVSWYQQALGQGPQFIFQYYEEEERQRGNFPDRFSGHQFPNYSSELNVNALLLGDSALYLCASSLPAGAGEQYFGPGTRLTVT.